This TCR beta chain was identified during a study of blood T cell repertoires in COVID-19 (dated by TCRdb to about 2020). Some background on the complete study: Samples covering the acute and convalescent phases of COVID-19 were provided by collaborators in the United States, Italy and Spain. Subjects who had been exposed to COVID-19, were actively infected with it, or had recovered from it provided the deeply sampled blood TCRbeta repertoires that made up the dataset. Samples were obtained from the ongoing ImmuneRACE study (first 160 participants) and from 1,254 subjects provided by 6 global collaborators. The sample metadata nearly always contained a de-identified subject ID, COVID-19 status, age in years and sex. The material from the prospective study consisted of cDNA or gDNA derived from T cells, B-cell-depleted T cells, or PBMCs. The repertoires were released in a freely available public database meant as a resource for research on the immune response to SARS-CoV-2. Where available, HLA class I and class II types were taken from metadata supplied by the sample provider and were not determined by assay-based typing.

As encoded in the germline V gene (reference sequence), CDR1 is DFQATT while CDR2 is SNEGSKA. The CDR3 holds 14 amino acids from the cysteine to the phenylalanine. Only CDR3 DNA remains: 42 bases, in frame from the first base. V is trimmed back by 3 bases and J by 6 bases, and the junction contains 6 bases that no gene match accounts for. The immunoSEQ Assay, a bias-controlled multiplex PCR, was used to amplify TCRbeta CDR3 regions from genomic DNA. As for the original processing: The number of nucleated cells in each sample was estimated by amplification of reference gene primers within the assay. To quantify the absolute abundance of each unique TCRbeta CDR3 rearrangement, sequence reads were collapsed and filtered. For each sample, productive Simpson clonality was calculated as the square root of Simpson's diversity index across productive rearrangements. Sourced from immuneACCESS, this table was stored by TCRdb with only in-frame sequences that have V and J called. A share of the clones is absent; for the studies checked, an unresolved V gene accounts for under half, and the remainder has no known explanation. D and trimming come from the DNA, and the V and J calls and clone size come from that table. For this sample there are approximately 330,000 clones; roughly 90% appear just once. The top ten clonotypes cover more than 3% of the sample.

To note about this clone: Which antigen it targets is not known. No per-base quality is available; no much larger clone lies one base away.

Results and caveats for the whole study, not just this receptor: The quantity of clinical and demographic metadata differed by source and by participant and was supplied without curation.

Whole blood was collected in K2EDTA tubes by collaborating institutions according to the institutions' own protocols. For TCRbeta analysis, collaborator samples were shipped as frozen whole blood, as isolated PBMCs, or as DNA extracted from either sample type. The receptor was derived from a woman aged 45-65 years with active or convalescent COVID-19. The chain links TRBV20-1 with TRBJ1-2, and 11 bases in between align with TRBD1. Sequenced material: peripheral blood. The DNA sequence is as follows: TGCAGTGCTAGTAGGGGACAGGGGGTGGATGGCTACACCTTC. Translated, this gives CSASRGQGVDGYTF.